This T cell receptor beta chain was documented in a study of T cell changes during pregnancy in multiple sclerosis. The protocol was immunoSEQ multiplex PCR, while the TCRdb copy is restricted to in-frame clones and leaves out a portion. In the table there are some 37,000 clones, about nine tenths of which are singletons. V shed 3 bases and J 4 bases; nucleotides not matched to a gene: 6. The CDR3 contains 15 residues. Germline V gene data show CDR1 as SGDLS and CDR2 as YYNGEE. Only one count was recorded for this clone. The clonotype originates from a female donor with multiple sclerosis, enrolled in a pregnancy study. V usage is TRBV9 and J usage is TRBJ1-4; 7 bases are shared with TRBD1. The source was CD4+ T cells from peripheral blood mononuclear cells, collected before pregnancy. CDR3 sequence: CASSAGTVSNEKLFF. The DNA for the CDR3 is TGTGCCAGCAGCGCGGGGACAGTGAGTAATGAAAAACTGTTTTTT.